The 7 T cell receptor beta chains given below trace back to one sample, sequenced in a study of T cell responses to AZD1222 COVID-19 vaccine. Profiled with immunoSEQ multiplex PCR; TCRdb holds only in-frame clones, not every one. The sample shows approximately 150,000 clones, roughly 90% of them seen only once. This specimen consisted of peripheral blood, obtained on day 0 of AZD1222 vaccination. Receptors were obtained from an adult in good health.

The genes are TRBV7-9 and TRBJ2-1; D gene uncertain. Per the germline V gene, CDR1 is SEHNR and CDR2 is FQNEAQ (reference sequence). Between the trimmed V and J ends, which lost 8 bases and 4 bases, there was a span of 18 bases. CDR3 length: 15 amino acids. The DNA for the CDR3 is TGTGCCAGCCGACGAACGAGATCGGGTTACAATGAGCAGTTCTTC. This sequence encodes CASRRTRSGYNEQFF.

This sequence joins TRBV2 and TRBJ2-7; TRBD1 or TRBD2 may be the D gene (5 bases each). Germline lookup yields CDR1 SNHLY and CDR2 FYNNEI. Trimming stripped 6 bases from V and 3 bases from J, with 21 bases between. This CDR3 region has 16 residues. The CDR3 sequence: CASRVPGPISSYEQYF. CDR3 DNA: TGTGCCAGCAGAGTCCCGGGACCTATATCGAGCTACGAGCAGTACTTC. Variable domain in full (rest from reference TRBV2 and TRBJ2-7): EPEVTQTPSHQVTQMGQEVILRCVPISNHLYFYWYRQILGQKVEFLVSFYNNEISEKSEIFDDQFSVERPDGSNFTLKIRSTKLEDSAMYFCASRVPGPISSYEQYFGPGTRLTVT.

This clone has only one observation. The rearrangement joins TRBV29-1 to TRBJ2-3, with D hard to call. V gave up 4 bases and J gave up 2 bases, with 10 bases separating them. This CDR3 contains 13 residues. Looked up from germline, CDR1 is SQVTM and CDR2 is ANQGSEA. The CDR3 DNA is TGCAGCGTTGGGTCAAGCGTCACAGATACGCAGTATTTT. Translating gives CSVGSSVTDTQYF.

The J gene is TRBJ2-1, the V gene TRBV7-3, with TRBD2 identical over 8 bases. Germline CDR1 and CDR2: SGHTA and FQGTGA. The J segment lost 9 bases and the V segment lost 1 base, leaving 5 bases of the junction unmatched. CDR3 length equals 14 residues. CDR3 coding DNA: TGTGCCAGCAGCTTAAAAGCGGGAGTACGTGAGCAGTTCTTC. Its protein product is CASSLKAGVREQFF.

The chain carries TRBV10-3 and TRBJ1-1, with D tentatively TRBD1 (5 bases). The germline V and J ends were trimmed by 0 bases and 12 bases, with 11 bases remaining between them. CDR1 and CDR2 (germline): ENHRY, SYGVKD. The CDR3 consists of 12 residues. Here the CDR3 reads CAISESGTKTFF. Here the CDR3 DNA reads TGTGCCATCAGTGAGTCAGGGACCAAAACTTTCTTT.

The genes are TRBV5-1 and TRBJ2-2; no definite D call. Germline V gives CDR1 SGHRS, CDR2 YFSETQ. V lost 1 base to trimming and J lost 5 bases, with 6 bases between them. This CDR3 region has 13 residues. The CDR3 loop is CASSLTPTGELFF. CDR3 nucleotide sequence: TGCGCCAGCAGCTTGACTCCGACCGGGGAGCTGTTTTTT.

In this sample, this clone turned up a few times. This CDR3 is also generated by other DNA sequences in the sample. The V call is TRBV18, the J call TRBJ2-1; the D is unclear. Germline V gene lookup returns CDR1 KGHSH and CDR2 LQKENI. Trimming removed 2 bases at V and 1 base at J, with 6 bases between. The CDR3 runs to 14 residues. The CDR3 here is CASSPGVSYNEQFF. CDR3 DNA sequence: TGTGCCAGCTCACCAGGGGTTTCCTACAATGAGCAGTTCTTC.